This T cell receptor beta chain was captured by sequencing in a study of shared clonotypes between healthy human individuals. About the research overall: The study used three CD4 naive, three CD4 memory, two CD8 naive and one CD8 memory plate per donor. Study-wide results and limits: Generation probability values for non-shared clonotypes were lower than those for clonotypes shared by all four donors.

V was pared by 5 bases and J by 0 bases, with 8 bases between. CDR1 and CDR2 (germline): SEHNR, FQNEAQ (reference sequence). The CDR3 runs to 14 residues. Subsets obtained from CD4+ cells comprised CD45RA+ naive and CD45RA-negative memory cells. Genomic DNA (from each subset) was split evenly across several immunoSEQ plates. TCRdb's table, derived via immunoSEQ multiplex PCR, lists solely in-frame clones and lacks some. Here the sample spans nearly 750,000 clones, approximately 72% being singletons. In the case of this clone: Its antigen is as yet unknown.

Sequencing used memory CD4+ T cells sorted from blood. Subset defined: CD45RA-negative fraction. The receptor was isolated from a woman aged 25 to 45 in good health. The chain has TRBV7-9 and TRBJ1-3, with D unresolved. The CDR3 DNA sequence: TGTGCCAGCAGCCAACAGAGCTCTGGAAACACCATATATTTT. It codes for CASSQQSSGNTIYF. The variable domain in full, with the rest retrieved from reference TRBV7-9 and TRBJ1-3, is DTGVSQNPRHKITKRGQNVTFRCDPISEHNRLYWYRQTLGQGPEFLTYFQNEAQLEKSRLLSDRFSAERPKGSFSTLEIQRTEQGDSAMYLCASSQQSSGNTIYFGEGSWLTVV.